Following are 26 T cell receptor beta chains from one sample sequenced in a study of blood T cell repertoires in COVID-19. The method was immunoSEQ multiplex PCR; TCRdb's version includes in-frame clones alone and lacks a portion of them. The data hold about 260,000 clones, with 88% observed a single time. Sequencing used peripheral blood. These receptors came from a human donor in a cohort sampled during active COVID-19.

The chain employs TRBV4-1 and TRBJ1-5; 7 bases agree with TRBD1. This CDR3 contains 15 residues. Trimming at V came to 4 bases and at J to 4 bases, leaving 7 bases not matched to a gene. Per the germline V gene, CDR1 is MGHRA and CDR2 is YSYEKL. The CDR3 reads CASSPQGQSNQPQHF. Written as DNA, the CDR3 is TGCGCCAGCAGCCCCCAGGGACAGTCTAATCAGCCCCAGCATTTT.

The chain recombines TRBV5-1 with TRBJ2-3, with 9 positions matching TRBD2. Trimming took 6 bases from V and 0 from J; bases not matched to a gene: 2. The CDR3 loop spans 14 amino acids. Germline CDR1 and CDR2: SGHRS and YFSETQ. CDR3 loop: CASTSGASTDTQYF. In DNA form, the CDR3 reads TGCGCCAGCACTAGCGGGGCTAGCACAGATACGCAGTATTTT.

The rearrangement links TRBV6-2 or TRBV6-3 to TRBJ1-2; 7 bases line up with TRBD1. Per germline, CDR1 MNHEY and CDR2 SVGEGT. V shed 6 bases, J shed 4 bases, and the junction held 8 bases outside the gene matches. CDR3 length: 14 residues. CDR3 loop: CASSPMTGRYGYTF. As DNA, the CDR3 is TGTGCCAGCAGCCCAATGACAGGGCGCTATGGCTACACCTTC.

A few counts support this clone. The chain links TRBV6-5 to TRBJ1-1; 7 bases fit TRBD1. Trimming took 5 bases from V and 11 from J; bases not matched to a gene: 8. The germline CDR1 and CDR2 sequences are MNHEY and SVGAGI. The CDR3 loop spans 12 amino acids. The chain's CDR3 is CASSPRDSGAFF. CDR3 coding DNA: TGTGCCAGCAGTCCCCGGGACAGCGGGGCTTTCTTT.

Only a few counts were recorded for this clone. The chain recombines TRBV12-3 or TRBV12-4 with TRBJ1-1; 8 positions agree with TRBD1. After removal of 6 bases from V and 10 bases from J, the junction contained 10 bases not matched to a gene. The CDR3 is 13 amino acids. Written as DNA, the CDR3 is TGTGCCAGCAGCTGGACAGGGCCCCAAAGAGCTTTCTTT. This codes for CASSWTGPQRAFF.

This chain joins TRBV20-1 and TRBJ2-7; a possible D gene is TRBD1 (6 bases). The V gene lost 5 bases and the J gene lost 5 bases, with 10 bases spanning the gap. CDR3 length: 11 amino acids. Germline assignment: CDR1 DFQATT and CDR2 SNEGSKA (reference sequence). As DNA, the CDR3 is TGCAGTGCTGACAGGCTCCACGAGCAGTACTTC. Its protein is CSADRLHEQYF.

The gene calls are TRBV11-3 and TRBJ1-1, with 7 bases lining up with TRBD1. Germline CDR1 and CDR2: SGHNT and YENEEA. This CDR3 region has 14 residues. V dropped 5 bases and J dropped 0; count of bases not matched to a gene: 3. The CDR3 DNA sequence: TGTGCCAGCAGCCAAGACAGGGTGAACACTGAAGCTTTCTTT. Translated: CASSQDRVNTEAFF.

This chain connects TRBV5-1 to TRBJ1-2; TRBD1 matches at 7 bases. Germline V lookup: CDR1 SGHRS, CDR2 YFSETQ. The J segment lost 4 bases and the V segment lost 2 bases, leaving 5 bases of the junction unmatched. The CDR3 sequence is 14 residues long. The DNA of the CDR3 is TGCGCCAGCAGCTTAATGACAGGGATCTATGGCTACACCTTC. Translating gives CASSLMTGIYGYTF.

The V and J genes are TRBV7-3 and TRBJ1-6; D perhaps matches TRBD1 (5 bases). The CDR3 covers 15 residues. V lost 5 bases and J lost 7, with 15 bases in between. From germline, CDR1 is SGHTA and CDR2 FQGTGA. The CDR3 reads CASSPTGQLNSPLHF. CDR3 sequence (DNA): TGTGCCAGCAGCCCAACCGGACAACTCAATTCACCCCTCCACTTT.

The chain joins TRBV4-2 to TRBJ1-4; TRBD1 might be the D (5 bases). Germline lookup yields CDR1 LGHNA and CDR2 YNFKEQ. Trimming removed 7 bases from V and 6 bases from J, with 18 bases in between. The CDR3 covers 15 residues. The CDR3: CASNSDGRGDEKLFF. The CDR3 region has the DNA TGTGCCAGCAACTCAGACGGGAGGGGTGATGAAAAACTGTTTTTT.

The rearrangement uses TRBV3-1 (or the pseudogene TRBV3-2) and TRBJ1-5; TRBD1 might be the D (5 bases). Between the trimmed V and J ends, which lost 1 base and 6 bases, there was a span of 13 bases. CDR1 is LGHDT and CDR2 is YNNKEL in the germline V gene (reference sequence). CDR3 length equals 15 residues. The CDR3 spells CASSQVPSGGQPQHF. The DNA of the CDR3 is TGTGCCAGCAGCCAAGTGCCGTCGGGGGGTCAGCCCCAGCATTTT.

The chain has TRBV10-3 and TRBJ2-7; a weak D match, TRBD1 (5 bases). Germline V gives CDR1 ENHRY, CDR2 SYGVKD. Trimming removed 1 base at V and 1 base at J, with 11 bases between. CDR3 size: 15 residues. CDR3 sequence (DNA): TGTGCCATCAGTGAGTGGGCAGGGCAGTCCTACGAGCAGTACTTC. It codes for CAISEWAGQSYEQYF.

The chain employs TRBV19 and TRBJ2-7; possible D gene TRBD2, 5 bases. Trimming removed 2 bases at V and 3 bases at J, with 8 bases between. The CDR3 has 13 residues. Germline V gives CDR1 LNHDA, CDR2 SQIVND (reference sequence). The CDR3 reads CASSITAGYEQYF. CDR3 nucleotide sequence: TGTGCCAGTAGTATAACCGCGGGCTACGAGCAGTACTTC. Supplemented by reference TRBV19 and TRBJ2-7, the full variable domain reads DGGITQSPKYLFRKEGQNVTLSCEQNLNHDAMYWYRQDPGQGLRLIYYSQIVNDFQKGDIAEGYSVSREKKESFPLTVTSAQKNPTAFYLCASSITAGYEQYFGPGTRLTVT.

J is TRBJ2-7 and V is TRBV19; a weak D match, TRBD1 (6 bases). Trimming cost V 3 bases and J 5 bases, with 14 bases left between them. CDR3 length: 14 residues. The germline gives CDR1 LNHDA, CDR2 SQIVND (reference sequence). The CDR3 DNA reads as TGTGCCAGTAGTATTCCCGGACAGAAGAACGAGCAGTACTTC. This encodes CASSIPGQKNEQYF. Looking up the rest from reference TRBV19 and TRBJ2-7 gives the full variable domain: DGGITQSPKYLFRKEGQNVTLSCEQNLNHDAMYWYRQDPGQGLRLIYYSQIVNDFQKGDIAEGYSVSREKKESFPLTVTSAQKNPTAFYLCASSIPGQKNEQYFGPGTRLTVT.

V gene TRBV7-8 combines with J gene TRBJ1-2; D unresolved. Trimming took 1 base from V and 13 from J, leaving 13 bases between them. The CDR3 runs to 12 residues. Looked up from germline, CDR1 is SGHVS and CDR2 is FQNEAQ. The CDR3 nucleotides read TGTGCCAGCAGCTTAGAACGAGGTGGCCGCACCTTC. It codes for CASSLERGGRTF. Full variable domain (rest looked up from reference TRBV7-8 and TRBJ1-2): GAGVSQSPRYKVAKRGQDVALRCDPISGHVSLFWYQQALGQGPEFLTYFQNEAQLDKSGLPSDRFFAERPEGSVSTLKIQRTQQEDSAVYLCASSLERGGRTFGSGTRLTVV.

The gene calls are TRBV19 and TRBJ1-4; TRBD1 matches at 7 bases. The germline V gene encodes CDR1 LNHDA and CDR2 SQIVND (reference sequence). Losses at the gene ends were 6 bases for V and 4 bases for J; bases not matched to a gene: 5. The CDR3 has 14 residues. The CDR3 region is CASRQGPNNEKLFF. CDR3 bases: TGTGCCAGTAGACAGGGGCCTAATAATGAAAAACTGTTTTTT.

The chain couples TRBV2 to TRBJ2-1, with 10 bases lining up with TRBD2. J was trimmed by 8 bases and V by 8 bases; bases with no gene match: 6. The CDR3 is 13 amino acids. From germline, CDR1 is SNHLY and CDR2 FYNNEI. CDR3 sequence (DNA): TGTGCCAGCCGAGAAGGGACTAGCGATGAGCAGTTCTTC. Translating it yields CASREGTSDEQFF.

V is TRBV19 and J is TRBJ1-1; TRBD1 is a possible D gene (6 bases). Trimming pared 6 bases from V and 5 bases from J, leaving 22 bases between. From germline, CDR1 is LNHDA and CDR2 SQIVND (reference sequence). The CDR3 sequence is 16 residues long. The CDR3 spells CASSLQAGAVGTEAFF. The CDR3 DNA sequence: TGTGCCAGTAGCCTCCAAGCGGGGGCCGTCGGGACTGAAGCTTTCTTT.

In its sample, this clone was seen once. This chain links TRBV11-3 with TRBJ2-1; 12 positions agree with TRBD2. The CDR3 length is 14 residues. V lost 6 bases and J lost 8; bases outside the gene matches: 5. The germline V gene encodes CDR1 SGHNT and CDR2 YENEEA. The CDR3 is CASSRTSGTDEQFF. The CDR3 DNA reads TGTGCCAGCAGTCGGACTAGCGGGACCGATGAGCAGTTCTTC.

The chain recombines TRBV5-1 with TRBJ1-1; D ambiguous. V lost 2 bases and J lost 3, with 5 bases in between. Looked up from germline, CDR1 is SGHRS and CDR2 is YFSETQ. CDR3 size: 12 residues. The CDR3 DNA reads as TGCGCCAGCAGCTTCGGGGACACTGAAGCTTTCTTT. It yields the protein CASSFGDTEAFF. Full variable domain (missing parts from reference TRBV5-1 and TRBJ1-1): KAGVTQTPRYLIKTRGQQVTLSCSPISGHRSVSWYQQTPGQGLQFLFEYFSETQRNKGNFPGRFSGRQFSNSRSEMNVSTLELGDSALYLCASSFGDTEAFFGQGTRLTVV.

This clone showed up just once. The chain employs TRBV5-5 and TRBJ2-7; the D gene is possibly TRBD2 (6 bases). Trimming cost V 4 bases and J 1 base, with 12 bases left between them. The CDR3 extends over 14 amino acids. The germline V gene encodes CDR1 SGHKS and CDR2 YYEKEE (reference sequence). The CDR3 DNA reads as TGTGCCAGCAGCCTTACCCGGGGGTCCTACGAGCAGTACTTC. This gives the protein CASSLTRGSYEQYF.

The sample holds one count of this clone. The chain couples TRBV5-4 to TRBJ1-2; 10 bases align to TRBD1. This CDR3 is 17 amino acids long. V gave up 0 bases and J gave up 2 bases; unmatched junction bases: 7. Germline V gene data show CDR1 as SGHNT and CDR2 as YYREEE (reference sequence). This CDR3 reads CASSLGQGAQPNYGYTF. The DNA of the CDR3 is TGTGCCAGCAGCTTGGGACAGGGGGCCCAACCCAACTATGGCTACACCTTC.

The chain uses TRBV19 and TRBJ1-1; perhaps TRBD1 as D (5 bases). Deletions cut 0 bases from V and 3 bases from J, with 8 bases between. This CDR3 comprises 14 residues. CDR1 and CDR2 from the germline V gene are LNHDA and SQIVND (reference sequence). CDR3: CASSIDGGDTEAFF. The CDR3 bases are TGTGCCAGTAGTATAGATGGGGGGGACACTGAAGCTTTCTTT.

The chain joins TRBV11-2 to TRBJ1-5, with a possible D match to TRBD1 (5 bases). Trimming took 0 bases from V and 2 from J, leaving 8 bases between them. Germline loops: CDR1 SGHAT, CDR2 FQNNGV. There are 15 residues in the CDR3. This CDR3 is CASSLEGQGNQPQHF. CDR3 coding DNA: TGTGCCAGCAGCTTAGAGGGGCAGGGCAATCAGCCCCAGCATTTT.

The V and J genes are TRBV6-5 and TRBJ1-1; perhaps TRBD1 as D (6 bases). This CDR3 contains 13 residues. Trimming shortened V by 5 bases and J by 5 bases, and 12 bases separated the two germline ends. Germline CDR1 is MNHEY and CDR2 is SVGAGI. CDR3 DNA: TGTGCCAGCAGTACACAGGGAAGTACTGAAGCTTTCTTT. Translating gives CASSTQGSTEAFF.

V and J are TRBV4-3 and TRBJ2-7; 13 nucleotides align to TRBD2. There are 17 residues in the CDR3. From germline, CDR1 is LGHNA and CDR2 YSLEER. V lost 1 base, J lost 3 bases, and 6 bases stayed unmatched. The CDR3 sequence: CASSQGTGTSGDYEQYF. The CDR3 DNA sequence: TGCGCCAGCAGCCAAGGGACCGGGACTAGCGGGGACTACGAGCAGTACTTC.